This T cell receptor beta chain was recovered during a study of T cell repertoires in cytomegalovirus infection. Overall study: Selected CMV epitopes included recently identified HLA-C-restricted ones as well as well-studied HLA-B-restricted ones. Matching HLA type, along with CMV infection, was indicated by public TCR beta signatures.

TCRdb passed the reads through MiXCR, listing each CDR3 protein once. The table records 300,000 to 400,000 distinct CDR3 sequences, approximately 32% of them present only once. Worth noting for this clonotype: Its matching antigen is unknown. Its ends do not fully match the called genes, so a read error is possible.

Study-wide findings and caveats: Predominance within the ex vivo response was attributable to HLA-C-restricted CMV-specific TCR beta clonotypes. Accumulated public TCR beta family frequency recognized individuals carrying CMV together with the relevant HLA.

Germline assignment: CDR1 MDHEN and CDR2 SYDVKM. CDR3 length: 16 residues. The sequencing here drew on cultured PBMCs, taken from culture after CMV antigen stimulation. The rearrangement uses TRBV28 and TRBJ2-7, with 8 bases matching TRBD2. This TCR came from a human donor in good health (CMV status not recorded). Some clones in this sample may be carry-over from other donors' samples. The CDR3 DNA is TGTGCCAGCAGTTTATTGAACGGGAGGGCCTCCGACGAGCAGTACTTC. It encodes CASSLLNGRASDEQYF.